The clone carrying this TCR beta chain was seen more than once but under ten times. The sample belongs to a study of T-cell reconstitution after alpha-beta-depleted transplantation in children. The library targeted TCRbeta and was prepared with unique molecular identifiers. TCRdb called the PCR reads again in MiXCR, with one record for every CDR3 protein. The data contain approximately 45,000 distinct CDR3 sequences, roughly 52% of them singletons. Per germline, CDR1 ENHRY and CDR2 SYGVKD. The CDR3 contains 13 residues. The V end lost 6 bases, the J end lost 2 bases, and 9 bases lay between the germline ends.

The TCR was taken from a boy less than two years old with SCID, due to receive a stem cell transplant. The sequences come from peripheral blood, collected before TCRalphabeta/CD19-depleted stem cell transplant. This rearrangement joins TRBV10-3 to TRBJ2-3; possibly TRBD1 for D (6 bases). CDR3 residues: CAISRGSTDTQYF. CDR3 nucleotides: TGTGCCATCAGCAGGGGATCCACAGATACGCAGTATTTT.